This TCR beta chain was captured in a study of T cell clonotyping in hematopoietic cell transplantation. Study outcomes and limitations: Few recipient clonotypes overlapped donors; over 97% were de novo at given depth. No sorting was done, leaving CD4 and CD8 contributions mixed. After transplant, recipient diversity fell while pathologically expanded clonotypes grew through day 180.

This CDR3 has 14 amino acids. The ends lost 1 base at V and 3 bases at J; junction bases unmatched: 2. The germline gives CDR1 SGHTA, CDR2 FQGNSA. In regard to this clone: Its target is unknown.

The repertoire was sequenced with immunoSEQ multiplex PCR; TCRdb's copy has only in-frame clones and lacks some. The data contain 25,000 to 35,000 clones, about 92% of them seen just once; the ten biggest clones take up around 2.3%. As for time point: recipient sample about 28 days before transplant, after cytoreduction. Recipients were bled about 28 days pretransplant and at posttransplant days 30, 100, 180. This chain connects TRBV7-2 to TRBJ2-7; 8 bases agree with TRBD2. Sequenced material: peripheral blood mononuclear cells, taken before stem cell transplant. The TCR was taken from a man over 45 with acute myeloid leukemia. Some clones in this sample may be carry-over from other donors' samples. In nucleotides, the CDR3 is TGTGCCAGCAGCTTAGGGGCGGGGGGCTACGAGCAGTACTTC. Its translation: CASSLGAGGYEQYF.